Detailed here is one T cell receptor beta chain. The antigen is not known. This sample was taken from a study of cytomegalovirus exposure and HLA in healthy donors. As for the study in general: Later, an analysis reported that the 110 or so validation repertoires had used the same platform as the approximately 720 first-cohort repertoires. General study points: In vitro data verified a few CMV-associated chains as specific for CMV antigens. Rarity marked most TCR sequences, yet some public TCRs occurred in many donors.

Profiling relied on immunoSEQ multiplex PCR, and the TCRdb table lists in-frame clones only, not all of them. The sample includes about 260,000 clones, 90% seen only once; the top ten take approximately 3.1%. It was the roughly 120-subject validation cohort, separate from the roughly 700-subject first cohort, to which the donors belonged. This CDR3 is 19 amino acids long. V gave up 5 bases and J gave up 0 bases; unmatched junction bases: 8. Germline values: CDR1 MDHEN, CDR2 SYDVKM. Specimen: PBMCs. The sequence was collected from a woman aged 25 to 39 in good health and CMV-seronegative. The V call is TRBV28, the J call TRBJ2-1, with 15 bases aligning to TRBD2. The CDR3 DNA is TGTGCCAGCAGTCCGGGACTAGCGGGAGGACTGAGCTCCTACAATGAGCAGTTCTTC. Protein sequence: CASSPGLAGGLSSYNEQFF.